This is a list of T cell receptor beta chains from one sample in a study of blood T cell repertoires in COVID-19. This table comes from immunoSEQ multiplex PCR, and its TCRdb copy is limited to in-frame clones, with some not included. The table lists 150,000 to 200,000 clones, around nine tenths of them singletons. The sample taken for sequencing was peripheral blood. Receptors were obtained from a man between 60 and 70 years old with COVID-19, enrolled during active disease. Both conserved end residues are part of each CDR3. Fields, in order: V gene, CDR3 length, CDR3 protein.

>TRBV5-1|15
CASSHGQGARNIQYF
>TRBV7-8|14
CASKTGTPNSPLHF
>TRBV19|13
CASSIGGVYGYTF
>TRBV18|17
CASSRYGQGKSQETQYF
>TRBV3-1/TRBV3-2|14
CASSLAGGPREQYF
>TRBV4-3|13
CASSQDPFQPQHF
>TRBV7-6|15
CASSLQRGSSYEQYF
>TRBV30|14
CAWSVARGVYEQYF
>TRBV23-1|15
CASSQESTGRSPLHF
>TRBV2|12
CASSDRRTEAFF
>TRBV6-5|15
CASSYSRDLGYGYTF
>TRBV28|12
CASGQGQDTQYF
>TRBV9|14
CASSVRGAGGEAFF
>TRBV11-3|15
CASSLAREVRNEQFF
>TRBV30|13
CAWSVNSGNTIYF
>TRBV3-1/TRBV3-2|15
CASSTSNSATDTQYF
>TRBV12-3/TRBV12-4|13
CASGGRPYNEQFF
>TRBV7-2|15
CASSSEGGLNTEAFF
>TRBV3-1/TRBV3-2|16
CASSPLQGATNEKLFF
>TRBV3-1/TRBV3-2|18
CASSQTSGGGDSYNEQFF
>TRBV19|14
CASSTGDSGNTIYF
>TRBV7-2|15
CATAARTGSTDTQYF
>TRBV12-3/TRBV12-4|12
CASSLRDNEQFF
>TRBV6-4|15
CASSSTSGRGDEQFF
>TRBV20-1|11
CSAPENTEAFF
>TRBV18|13
CASSPEWAGEQYF
>TRBV5-1|14
CASSLGQNNSPLHF
>TRBV11-2|17
CASSLAPGQGARETQYF
>TRBV5-4|16
CASSLGGGLVEETQYF
>TRBV9|15
CASSVVRGSYNEQFF
>TRBV7-9|15
CASSSRGGNTGELFF
>TRBV6-2/TRBV6-3|16
CASSYSIDNSNQPQHF
>TRBV5-6|17
CASSLFLIAGRTDTQYF
>TRBV14|15
CASSPGQYLSYEQYF
>TRBV27|18
CASSSGGRGLALPDTQYF
>TRBV5-1|14
CASSFGTGHEKLFF
>TRBV19|14
CASRPDRSGTEAFF
>TRBV19|13
CASSRDEGETQYF
>TRBV5-5|14
CASSSTSRVNEQFF
>TRBV7-9|14
CASSQQHLNTEAFF
>TRBV9|14
CASSARQGGYGYTF
>TRBV11-3|17
CASSLGANRGLGETQYF
>TRBV10-3|11
CAISLGEGYTF
>TRBV28|18
CASSFVSATDPNTGELFF
>TRBV19|17
CASISSQGAGSGNTIYF
>TRBV29-1|12
CSARTANQPQHF
>TRBV29-1|14
CSVEVGGRINEQFF
>TRBV27|14
CASSSAGGHYEQYF